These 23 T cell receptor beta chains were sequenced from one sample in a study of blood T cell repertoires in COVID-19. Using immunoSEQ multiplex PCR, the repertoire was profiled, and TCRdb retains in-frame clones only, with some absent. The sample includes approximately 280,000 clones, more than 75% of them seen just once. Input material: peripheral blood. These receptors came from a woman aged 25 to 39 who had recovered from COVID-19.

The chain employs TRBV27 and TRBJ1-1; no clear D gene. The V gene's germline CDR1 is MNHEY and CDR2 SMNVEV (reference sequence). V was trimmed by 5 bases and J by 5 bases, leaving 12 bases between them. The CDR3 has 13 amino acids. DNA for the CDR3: TGTGCCAGCAGTACTCGTACGGGAACTGAAGCTTTCTTT. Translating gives CASSTRTGTEAFF.

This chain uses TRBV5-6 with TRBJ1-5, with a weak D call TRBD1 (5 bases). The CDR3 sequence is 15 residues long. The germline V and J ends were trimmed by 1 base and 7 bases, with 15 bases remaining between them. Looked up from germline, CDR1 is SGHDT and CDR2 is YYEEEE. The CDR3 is CASSLRKAGQQPQHF. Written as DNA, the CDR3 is TGTGCCAGCAGCTTGAGGAAAGCAGGGCAACAGCCCCAGCATTTT.

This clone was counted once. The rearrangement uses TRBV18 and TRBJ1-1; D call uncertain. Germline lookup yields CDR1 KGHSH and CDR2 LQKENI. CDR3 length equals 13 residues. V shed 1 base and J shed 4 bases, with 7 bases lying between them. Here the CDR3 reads CASSPLETTEAFF. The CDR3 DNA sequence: TGTGCCAGCTCACCACTGGAGACCACTGAAGCTTTCTTT.

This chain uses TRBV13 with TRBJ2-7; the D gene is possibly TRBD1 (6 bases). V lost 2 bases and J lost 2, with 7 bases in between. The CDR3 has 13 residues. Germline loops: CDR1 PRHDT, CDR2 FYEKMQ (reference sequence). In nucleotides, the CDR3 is TGTGCCAGCAGCTTATACAGGGCCTACGAGCAGTACTTC. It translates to CASSLYRAYEQYF.

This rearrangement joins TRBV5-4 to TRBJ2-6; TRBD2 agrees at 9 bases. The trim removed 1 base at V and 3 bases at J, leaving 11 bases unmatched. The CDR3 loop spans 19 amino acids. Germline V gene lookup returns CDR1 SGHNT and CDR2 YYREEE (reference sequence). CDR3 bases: TGTGCCAGCAGCTTGAGTAGCGGGAGTACTCGGCTTGGGGCCAACGTCCTGACTTTC. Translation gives CASSLSSGSTRLGANVLTF.

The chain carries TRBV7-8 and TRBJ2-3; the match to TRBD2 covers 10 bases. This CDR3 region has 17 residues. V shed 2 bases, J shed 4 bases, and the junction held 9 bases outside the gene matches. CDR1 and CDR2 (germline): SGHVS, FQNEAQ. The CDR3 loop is CASSLFLLSGGADTQYF. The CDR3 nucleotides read TGTGCCAGCAGCTTATTTCTTCTAAGCGGGGGGGCAGATACGCAGTATTTT.

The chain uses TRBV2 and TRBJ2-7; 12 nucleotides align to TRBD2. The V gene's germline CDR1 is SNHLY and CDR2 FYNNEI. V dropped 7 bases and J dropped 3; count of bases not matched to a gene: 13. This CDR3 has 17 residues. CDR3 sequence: CASTAGLPSGRGYEQYF. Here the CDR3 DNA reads TGTGCCAGCACAGCAGGTCTACCTAGCGGGAGGGGCTACGAGCAGTACTTC. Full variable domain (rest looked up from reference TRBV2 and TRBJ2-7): EPEVTQTPSHQVTQMGQEVILRCVPISNHLYFYWYRQILGQKVEFLVSFYNNEISEKSEIFDDQFSVERPDGSNFTLKIRSTKLEDSAMYFCASTAGLPSGRGYEQYFGPGTRLTVT.

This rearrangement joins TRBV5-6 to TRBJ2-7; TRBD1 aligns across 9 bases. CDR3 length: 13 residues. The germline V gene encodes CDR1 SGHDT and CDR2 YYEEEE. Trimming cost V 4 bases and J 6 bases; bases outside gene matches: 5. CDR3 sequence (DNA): TGTGCCAGCAGCGCCGGGACAGGGAGCGAGCAGTACTTC. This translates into CASSAGTGSEQYF.

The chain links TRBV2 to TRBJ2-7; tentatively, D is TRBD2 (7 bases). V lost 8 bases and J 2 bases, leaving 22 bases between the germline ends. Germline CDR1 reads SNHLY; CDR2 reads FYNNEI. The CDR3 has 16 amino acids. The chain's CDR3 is CASSLEGDYGTYEQYF. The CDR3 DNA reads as TGTGCCAGCTCCTTGGAGGGGGACTATGGGACCTACGAGCAGTACTTC. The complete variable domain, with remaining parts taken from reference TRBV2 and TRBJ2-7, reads EPEVTQTPSHQVTQMGQEVILRCVPISNHLYFYWYRQILGQKVEFLVSFYNNEISEKSEIFDDQFSVERPDGSNFTLKIRSTKLEDSAMYFCASSLEGDYGTYEQYFGPGTRLTVT.

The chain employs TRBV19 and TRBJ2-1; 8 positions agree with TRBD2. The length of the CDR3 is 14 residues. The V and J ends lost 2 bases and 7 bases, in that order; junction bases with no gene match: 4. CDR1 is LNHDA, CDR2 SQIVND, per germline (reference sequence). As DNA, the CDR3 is TGTGCCAGTAGTATACAGGGCGGGGGGAATGAGCAGTTCTTC. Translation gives CASSIQGGGNEQFF.

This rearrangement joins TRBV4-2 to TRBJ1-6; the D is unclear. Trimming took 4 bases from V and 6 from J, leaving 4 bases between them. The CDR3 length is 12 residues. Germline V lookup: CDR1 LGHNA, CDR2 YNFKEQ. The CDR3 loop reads CASSPSNSPLHF. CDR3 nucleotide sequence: TGTGCCAGCAGCCCCTCTAATTCACCCCTCCACTTT.

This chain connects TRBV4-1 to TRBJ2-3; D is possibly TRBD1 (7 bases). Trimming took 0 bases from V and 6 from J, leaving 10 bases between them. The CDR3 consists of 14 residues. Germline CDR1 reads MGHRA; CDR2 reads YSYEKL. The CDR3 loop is CASSQDQGGDTQYF. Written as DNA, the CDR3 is TGCGCCAGCAGCCAAGACCAGGGGGGCGATACGCAGTATTTT.

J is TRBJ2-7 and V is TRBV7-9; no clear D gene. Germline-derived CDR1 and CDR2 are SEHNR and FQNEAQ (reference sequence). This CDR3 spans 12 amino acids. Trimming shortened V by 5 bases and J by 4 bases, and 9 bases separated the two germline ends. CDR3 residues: CASSGGKYEQYF. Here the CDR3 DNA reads TGTGCCAGCAGCGGCGGTAAATACGAGCAGTACTTC. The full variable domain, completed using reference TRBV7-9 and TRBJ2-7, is DTGVSQNPRHKITKRGQNVTFRCDPISEHNRLYWYRQTLGQGPEFLTYFQNEAQLEKSRLLSDRFSAERPKGSFSTLEIQRTEQGDSAMYLCASSGGKYEQYFGPGTRLTVT.

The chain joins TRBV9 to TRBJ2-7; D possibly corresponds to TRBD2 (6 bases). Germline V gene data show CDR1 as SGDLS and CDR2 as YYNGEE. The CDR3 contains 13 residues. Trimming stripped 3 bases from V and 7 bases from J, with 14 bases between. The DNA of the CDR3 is TGTGCCAGCAGCGCGGACTACTCGGGAGAGCAGTACTTC. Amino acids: CASSADYSGEQYF.

For the CDR3, the DNA is TGTGCCAGCAGTGTGGGCAACTATGGCTACACCTTC. Amino acid sequence: CASSVGNYGYTF. The V call is TRBV2, the J call TRBJ1-2; D is ambiguous. Germline V CDR1 and CDR2: SNHLY, FYNNEI. The V gene lost 4 bases and the J gene lost 2 bases, with 5 bases spanning the gap. The CDR3 is made up of 12 amino acids.

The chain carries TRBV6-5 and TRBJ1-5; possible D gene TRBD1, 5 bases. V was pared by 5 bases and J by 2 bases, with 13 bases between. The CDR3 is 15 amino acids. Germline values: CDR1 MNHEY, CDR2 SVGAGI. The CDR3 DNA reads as TGTGCCAGCAGTCGGGGGATTGCAGGCAATCAGCCCCAGCATTTT. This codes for CASSRGIAGNQPQHF.

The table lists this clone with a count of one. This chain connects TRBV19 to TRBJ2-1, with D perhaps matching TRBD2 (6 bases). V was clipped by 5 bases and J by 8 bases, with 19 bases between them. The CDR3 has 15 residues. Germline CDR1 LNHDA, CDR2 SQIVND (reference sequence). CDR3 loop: CASSDPSASRDEQFF. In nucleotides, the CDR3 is TGTGCCAGTAGTGATCCTAGCGCCTCTAGAGATGAGCAGTTCTTC.

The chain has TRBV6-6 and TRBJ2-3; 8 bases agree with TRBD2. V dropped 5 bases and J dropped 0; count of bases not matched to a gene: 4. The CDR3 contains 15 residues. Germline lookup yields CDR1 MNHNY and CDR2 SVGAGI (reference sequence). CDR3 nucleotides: TGTGCCAGCAGTCCCGGGGGGGCCAGCACAGATACGCAGTATTTT. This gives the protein CASSPGGASTDTQYF.

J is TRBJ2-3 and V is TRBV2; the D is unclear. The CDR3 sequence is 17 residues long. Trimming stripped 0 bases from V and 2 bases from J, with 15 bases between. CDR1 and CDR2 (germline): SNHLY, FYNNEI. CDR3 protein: CASSEALAMIYTDTQYF. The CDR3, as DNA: TGTGCCAGCAGTGAAGCGCTTGCCATGATCTACACAGATACGCAGTATTTT.

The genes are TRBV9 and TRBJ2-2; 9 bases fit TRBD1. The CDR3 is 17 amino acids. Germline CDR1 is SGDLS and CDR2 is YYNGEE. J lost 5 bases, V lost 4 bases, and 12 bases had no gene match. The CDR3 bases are TGTGCCAGCAGCCCCCTGGAGGGACAGGGTATAACCGGGGAGCTGTTTTTT. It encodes CASSPLEGQGITGELFF.

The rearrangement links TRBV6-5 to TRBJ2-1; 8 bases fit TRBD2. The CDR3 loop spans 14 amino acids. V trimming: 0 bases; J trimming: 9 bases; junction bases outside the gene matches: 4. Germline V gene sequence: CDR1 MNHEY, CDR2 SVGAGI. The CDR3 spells CASSYSSGGFEQFF. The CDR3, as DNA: TGTGCCAGCAGTTACTCGTCGGGAGGGTTTGAGCAGTTCTTC.

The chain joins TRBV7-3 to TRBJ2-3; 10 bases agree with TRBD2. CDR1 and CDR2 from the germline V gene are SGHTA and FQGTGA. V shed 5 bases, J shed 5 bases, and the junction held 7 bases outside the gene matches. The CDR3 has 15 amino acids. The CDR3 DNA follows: TGTGCCAGCAGCCTACTAGCGGGAAGTGAAGATACGCAGTATTTT. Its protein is CASSLLAGSEDTQYF. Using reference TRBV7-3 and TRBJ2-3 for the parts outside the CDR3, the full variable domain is GAGVSQTPSNKVTEKGKYVELRCDPISGHTALYWYRQSLGQGPEFLIYFQGTGAADDSGLPNDRFFAVRPEGSVSTLKIQRTERGDSAVYLCASSLLAGSEDTQYFGPGTRLTVL.

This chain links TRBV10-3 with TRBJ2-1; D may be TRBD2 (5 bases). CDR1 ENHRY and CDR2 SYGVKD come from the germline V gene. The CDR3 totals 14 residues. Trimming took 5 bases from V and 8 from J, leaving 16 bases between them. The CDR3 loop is CAISTGIRGDEQFF. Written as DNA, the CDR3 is TGTGCCATCAGTACGGGGATCCGCGGAGATGAGCAGTTCTTC.